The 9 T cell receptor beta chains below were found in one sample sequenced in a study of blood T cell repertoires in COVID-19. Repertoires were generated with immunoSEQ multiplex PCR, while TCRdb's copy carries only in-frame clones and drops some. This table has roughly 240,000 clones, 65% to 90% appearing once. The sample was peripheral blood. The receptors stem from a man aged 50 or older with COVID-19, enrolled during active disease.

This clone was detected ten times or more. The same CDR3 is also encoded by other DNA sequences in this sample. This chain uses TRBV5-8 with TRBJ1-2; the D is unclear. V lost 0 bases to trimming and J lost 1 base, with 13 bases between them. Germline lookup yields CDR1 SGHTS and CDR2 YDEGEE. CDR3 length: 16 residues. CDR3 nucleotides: TGTGCCAGCAGCTTGGTAACAGTCGGCTATAACTATGGCTACACCTTC. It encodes CASSLVTVGYNYGYTF.

The CDR3 region has the DNA TGTGCCAGCAGTGAAGTGGGGGCGCAAGGCTATGGCTACACCTTC. It is translated as CASSEVGAQGYGYTF. This chain joins TRBV2 and TRBJ1-2; D may be TRBD1 (6 bases). V shed 1 base and J shed 4 bases, with 13 bases lying between them. The CDR3 spans 15 residues. CDR1 and CDR2 from the germline V gene are SNHLY and FYNNEI.

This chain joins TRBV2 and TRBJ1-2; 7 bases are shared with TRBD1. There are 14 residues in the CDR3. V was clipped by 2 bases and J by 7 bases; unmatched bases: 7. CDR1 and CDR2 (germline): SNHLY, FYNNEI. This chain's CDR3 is CASSEQGGGGGYTF. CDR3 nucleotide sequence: TGTGCCAGCAGTGAACAGGGGGGTGGTGGTGGCTACACCTTC.

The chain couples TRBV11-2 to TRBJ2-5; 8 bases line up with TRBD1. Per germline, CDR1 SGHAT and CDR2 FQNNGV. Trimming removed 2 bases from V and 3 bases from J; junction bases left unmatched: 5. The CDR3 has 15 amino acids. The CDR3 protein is CASSLKGQEKETQYF. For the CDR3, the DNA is TGTGCCAGCAGCTTAAAGGGACAGGAAAAAGAGACCCAGTACTTC.

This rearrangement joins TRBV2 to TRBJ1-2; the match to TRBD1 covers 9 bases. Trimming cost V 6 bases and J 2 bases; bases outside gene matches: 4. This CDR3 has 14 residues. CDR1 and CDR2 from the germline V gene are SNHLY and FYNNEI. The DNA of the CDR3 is TGTGCCAGCAGCGGACAGGGGCTGAACTATGGCTACACCTTC. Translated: CASSGQGLNYGYTF.

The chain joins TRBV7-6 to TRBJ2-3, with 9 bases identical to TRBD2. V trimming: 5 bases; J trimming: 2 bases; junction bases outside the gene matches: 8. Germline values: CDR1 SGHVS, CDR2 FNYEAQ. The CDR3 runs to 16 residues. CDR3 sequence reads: CASSTGLAGHTDTQYF. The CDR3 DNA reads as TGTGCCAGCAGCACTGGTCTAGCGGGGCACACAGATACGCAGTATTTT.

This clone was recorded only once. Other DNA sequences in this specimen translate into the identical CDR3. The CDR3 DNA reads as TGTGCCAGCAGTTATTTCGGGACAGGGTTCACCGGGGAGCTGTTTTTT. The encoded protein is CASSYFGTGFTGELFF. This chain joins TRBV6-5 and TRBJ2-2, with 9 bases aligning to TRBD1. With V trimmed by 3 bases and J by 4 bases, 6 bases remained unmatched. The CDR3 consists of 16 residues. Germline values: CDR1 MNHEY, CDR2 SVGAGI.

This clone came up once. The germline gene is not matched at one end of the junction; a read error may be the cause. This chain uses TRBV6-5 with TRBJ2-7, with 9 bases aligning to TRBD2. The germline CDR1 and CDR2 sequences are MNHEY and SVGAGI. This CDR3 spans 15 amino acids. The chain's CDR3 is CASSSWRGGSNEQYF. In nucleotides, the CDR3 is TGTGCCAGCAGTTCGTGGCGGGGGGGCTCCAACGAGCAGTACTTC.

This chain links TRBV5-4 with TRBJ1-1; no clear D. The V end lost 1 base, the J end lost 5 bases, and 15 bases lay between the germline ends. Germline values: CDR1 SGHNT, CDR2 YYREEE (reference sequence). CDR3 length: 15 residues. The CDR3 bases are TGTGCCAGCAGCTTGAGGAATCCGGGGATTACTGAAGCTTTCTTT. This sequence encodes CASSLRNPGITEAFF.